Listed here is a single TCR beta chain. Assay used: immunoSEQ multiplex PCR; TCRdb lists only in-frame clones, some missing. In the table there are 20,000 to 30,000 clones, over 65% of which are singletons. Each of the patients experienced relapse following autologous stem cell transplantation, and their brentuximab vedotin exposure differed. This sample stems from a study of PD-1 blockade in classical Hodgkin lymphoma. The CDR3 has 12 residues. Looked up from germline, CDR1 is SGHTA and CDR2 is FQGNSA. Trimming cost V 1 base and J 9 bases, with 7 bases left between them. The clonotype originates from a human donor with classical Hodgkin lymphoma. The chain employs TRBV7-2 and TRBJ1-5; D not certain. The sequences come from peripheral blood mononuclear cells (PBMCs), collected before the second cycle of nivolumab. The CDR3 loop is CASSLGPWPQHF. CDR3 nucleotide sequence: TGTGCCAGCAGCTTAGGGCCCTGGCCCCAGCATTTT.